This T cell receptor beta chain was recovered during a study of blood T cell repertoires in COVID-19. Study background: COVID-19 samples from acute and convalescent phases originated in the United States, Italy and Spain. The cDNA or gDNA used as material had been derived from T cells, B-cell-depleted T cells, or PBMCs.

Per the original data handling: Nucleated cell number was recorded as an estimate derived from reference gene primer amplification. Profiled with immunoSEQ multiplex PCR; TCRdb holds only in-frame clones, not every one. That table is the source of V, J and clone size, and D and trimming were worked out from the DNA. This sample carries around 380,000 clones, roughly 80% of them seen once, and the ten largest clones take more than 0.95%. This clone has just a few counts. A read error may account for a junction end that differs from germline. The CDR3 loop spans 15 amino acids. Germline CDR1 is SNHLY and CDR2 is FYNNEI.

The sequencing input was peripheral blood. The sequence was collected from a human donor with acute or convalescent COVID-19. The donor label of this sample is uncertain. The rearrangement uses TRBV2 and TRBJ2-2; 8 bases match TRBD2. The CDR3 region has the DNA TGTGCCAGCAGTCAAGCGGGGGCACGCACCGGGGAGCTGTTTTTT. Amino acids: CASSQAGARTGELFF.